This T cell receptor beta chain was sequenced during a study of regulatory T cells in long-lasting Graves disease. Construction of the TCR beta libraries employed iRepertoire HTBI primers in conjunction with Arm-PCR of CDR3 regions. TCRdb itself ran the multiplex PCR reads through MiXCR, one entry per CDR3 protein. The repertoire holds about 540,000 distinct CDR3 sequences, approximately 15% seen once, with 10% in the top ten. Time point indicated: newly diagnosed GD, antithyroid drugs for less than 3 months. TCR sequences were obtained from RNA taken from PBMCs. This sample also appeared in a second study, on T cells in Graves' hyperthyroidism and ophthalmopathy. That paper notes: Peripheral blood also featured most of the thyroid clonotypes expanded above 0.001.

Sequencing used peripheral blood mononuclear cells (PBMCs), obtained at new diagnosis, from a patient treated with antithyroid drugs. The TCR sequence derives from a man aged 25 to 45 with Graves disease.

CDR3 loop: CASSAKSGLGEQFF. Written as DNA, the CDR3 is TGTGCCAGCAGCGCAAAGTCTGGACTAGGGGAGCAGTTCTTC. V and J are TRBV9 and TRBJ2-1; TRBD2 matches 7 bases. The V gene end was trimmed by 3 bases and the J gene end by 10 bases; junction bases not matched to a gene: 10. CDR1 is SGDLS and CDR2 is YYNGEE in the germline V gene. The CDR3 sequence is 14 residues long.